This TCR beta chain was recovered during a study of T cell repertoires in cytomegalovirus infection. Study summary: The authors relied on CMV epitopes, both recently identified HLA-C-restricted and well-studied HLA-B-restricted. TCR beta signatures that were public indicated CMV infection and matching HLA type.

MiXCR, run by TCRdb on the reads, gives a single entry per CDR3 protein. The sample holds 650,000 to 900,000 distinct CDR3 sequences, 30% to 35% seen once. Study-wide findings and caveats: Carriage of CMV together with the relevant HLA was identifiable through cumulative public TCR beta family frequency.

This clonotype was counted between two and nine times. The antigen is unknown. This receptor was taken from a human donor in good health (CMV status not recorded). Some clones in this sample may be carry-over from other donors' samples. This material consisted of cultured CD8+ T cells from PBMCs, taken from culture after CMV antigen stimulation.

CDR3 bases: TGTGCCAGCAGCATGGACAGACGGTCCGGCTATGGCTACACCTTC. Encoded protein: CASSMDRRSGYGYTF. The V call is TRBV7-6, the J call TRBJ1-2; possible D gene TRBD1, 6 bases. Germline CDR1 is SGHVS and CDR2 is FNYEAQ. The germline V and J ends were trimmed by 5 bases and 4 bases, with 17 bases remaining between them. The CDR3 consists of 15 residues.